The clone carrying this T cell receptor beta chain was recorded at least ten times. The target antigen is unknown. Isolated PBMCs totaled at least 6 million in each sample. This sample was taken from a study of blood T cells in healthy people across ages. As for the study in general: Template-switching capture recovered about one barcoded beta molecule per two T cells. Whole-study findings and limits: The authors considered diversity estimates from one million T cells to be underestimates.

The CDR3 extends over 16 amino acids. CDR1 and CDR2 from the germline V gene are SNHLY and FYNNEI. The ends lost 5 bases at V and 3 bases at J; junction bases unmatched: 5. Primers used in a second PCR of about 6 to 11 cycles were a sample-barcoded 5' primer and a J-beta primer mix. Each CDR3 protein is one row after TCRdb ran MiXCR on the 5' RACE reads. The sample consists of hundreds of thousands of distinct CDR3 sequences, roughly 21% of them appearing once. Specimen: blood. The chain employs TRBV2 and TRBJ2-1; TRBD2 agrees at 12 bases. This TCR was recovered from a man in his 70s in good health. The CDR3 sequence: CASSWTSGIFYNEQFF. CDR3 nucleotide sequence: TGTGCCAGCAGTTGGACTAGCGGGATTTTCTACAATGAGCAGTTCTTC.